The clone carrying this TCR beta chain has at least ten counts. This record belongs to a study of early T cells in non-severe SARS-CoV-2 infection. TCRdb processed the 5' RACE reads anew with MiXCR; each CDR3 protein has one entry. The table shows some 70,000 distinct CDR3 sequences, with 9% to 15% occurring only once. The sequencing sample was made of whole blood. The source is an adult who was a healthcare worker with PCR-confirmed SARS-CoV-2 infection or an uninfected control (not recorded which).

The CDR3 DNA reads TGTGCCAGCACCACGACAGGGGGCACTGAAGCTTTCTTT. This translates into CASTTTGGTEAFF. The J gene is TRBJ1-1, the V gene TRBV7-3; 9 bases match TRBD1. Looked up from germline, CDR1 is SGHTA and CDR2 is FQGTGA. The junction had 4 bases not matched to a gene; V was cut back by 7 bases and J by 4 bases. This CDR3 spans 13 amino acids. Combining the CDR3 with reference TRBV7-3 and TRBJ1-1 gives the whole variable domain GAGVSQTPSNKVTEKGKYVELRCDPISGHTALYWYRQSLGQGPEFLIYFQGTGAADDSGLPNDRFFAVRPEGSVSTLKIQRTERGDSAVYLCASTTTGGTEAFFGQGTRLTVV.